What follows are 9 T cell receptor beta chains derived from one specimen sequenced in a study of response to subunit inactivated influenza vaccine. Using its own MiXCR run on the RT-PCR reads, TCRdb lists one record per CDR3 protein. The sample carries hundreds of thousands of distinct CDR3 sequences, approximately 15% recorded once. This material consisted of PBMCs from blood, taken roughly 15 days before vaccination. The receptors come from a man aged 45-60 years who received an inactivated influenza vaccine.

This clonotype occurred many times. The chain links TRBV9 to TRBJ2-3; the D gene is possibly TRBD2 (6 bases). This CDR3 comprises 14 residues. V dropped 4 bases and J dropped 1 base, with 10 bases sitting between them. Germline CDR1 and CDR2: SGDLS and YYNGEE. CDR3 loop: CASSRGDRTDTQYF. In DNA, the CDR3 is TGTGCCAGCAGCCGCGGGGACCGCACAGATACGCAGTATTTT. Full variable domain (remainder filled in from reference TRBV9 and TRBJ2-3): DSGVTQTPKHLITATGQRVTLRCSPRSGDLSVYWYQQSLDQGLQFLIQYYNGEERAKGNILERFSAQQFPDLHSELNLSSLELGDSALYFCASSRGDRTDTQYFGPGTRLTVL.

V is TRBV7-8 and J is TRBJ2-1; D possibly matches TRBD1 or TRBD2 (5 bases each). Germline values: CDR1 SGHVS, CDR2 FQNEAQ. Trimming stripped 6 bases from V and 7 bases from J, with 19 bases between. The CDR3 is 15 residues long. The CDR3 DNA reads as TGTGCCAGCAGTAAGACCGGGACCCCCGGAAATGAGCAGTTCTTC. It is translated as CASSKTGTPGNEQFF. Full variable domain (outside the CDR3, taken from reference TRBV7-8 and TRBJ2-1): GAGVSQSPRYKVAKRGQDVALRCDPISGHVSLFWYQQALGQGPEFLTYFQNEAQLDKSGLPSDRFFAERPEGSVSTLKIQRTQQEDSAVYLCASSKTGTPGNEQFFGPGTRLTVL.

The V gene is TRBV20-1, the J gene TRBJ1-2; a weak D match, TRBD1 (5 bases). Germline loops: CDR1 DFQATT, CDR2 SNEGSKA (reference sequence). The CDR3 totals 12 residues. V was cut by 6 bases and J by 2 bases, with 10 bases left in between. The CDR3 is CSAPTENYGYTF. The CDR3 DNA reads as TGCAGTGCCCCGACAGAAAACTATGGCTACACCTTC.

The CDR3 region has the DNA TGCAGCGTTGTTGGTATCAGGAGCTCCTACAATGAGCAGTTCTTC. Protein sequence: CSVVGIRSSYNEQFF. The V gene is TRBV29-1, the J gene TRBJ2-1; D is uncertain. The CDR3 is made up of 15 amino acids. Trimming removed 4 bases at V and 0 bases at J, with 13 bases between. Germline lookup yields CDR1 SQVTM and CDR2 ANQGSEA.

V and J are TRBV20-1 and TRBJ2-1; D gene ambiguous. From germline, CDR1 is DFQATT and CDR2 SNEGSKA (reference sequence). Trimming left V 0 bases short and J 5 bases short, with 14 bases between. The CDR3 spans 15 residues. The CDR3 DNA reads TGCAGTGCTAGAGATTACCCAGCAAGAAACAATGAGCAGTTCTTC. It translates to CSARDYPARNNEQFF.

V gene TRBV5-1 combines with J gene TRBJ1-1; 8 bases fit TRBD1. The CDR3 covers 14 residues. Trimming removed 5 bases from V and 4 bases from J; junction bases left unmatched: 7. CDR1 SGHRS and CDR2 YFSETQ come from the germline V gene. The CDR3 loop reads CASRDGQGGTEAFF. CDR3 coding DNA: TGCGCCAGCAGAGACGGACAGGGCGGCACTGAAGCTTTCTTT.

This clonotype was seen a handful of times. J is TRBJ2-3 and V is TRBV7-9; D might be TRBD1 (6 bases). Germline-derived CDR1 and CDR2 are SEHNR and FQNEAQ (reference sequence). Trimming removed 2 bases at V and 3 bases at J, with 15 bases between. The CDR3 sequence is 16 residues long. As DNA, the CDR3 is TGTGCCAGCAGCTTAAAAGGACAGAGAATTACAGATACGCAGTATTTT. Protein product: CASSLKGQRITDTQYF.

This chain connects TRBV5-1 to TRBJ2-3; unclear D gene. The V end lost 4 bases, the J end lost 3 bases, and 15 bases lay between the germline ends. The length of the CDR3 is 15 residues. Germline V gives CDR1 SGHRS, CDR2 YFSETQ. The CDR3 spells CASSRLEAVTDTQYF. DNA of the CDR3: TGCGCCAGCAGCCGCCTAGAAGCTGTGACAGATACGCAGTATTTT.

The V call is TRBV27, the J call TRBJ1-2; D not resolved. In germline, CDR1 is MNHEY, CDR2 SMNVEV (reference sequence). Trimming removed 3 bases from V and 2 bases from J, with 7 bases in between. This CDR3 comprises 13 residues. This CDR3 is CASSFSRNYGYTF. The CDR3 DNA sequence: TGTGCCAGCAGTTTCAGTCGCAACTATGGCTACACCTTC.